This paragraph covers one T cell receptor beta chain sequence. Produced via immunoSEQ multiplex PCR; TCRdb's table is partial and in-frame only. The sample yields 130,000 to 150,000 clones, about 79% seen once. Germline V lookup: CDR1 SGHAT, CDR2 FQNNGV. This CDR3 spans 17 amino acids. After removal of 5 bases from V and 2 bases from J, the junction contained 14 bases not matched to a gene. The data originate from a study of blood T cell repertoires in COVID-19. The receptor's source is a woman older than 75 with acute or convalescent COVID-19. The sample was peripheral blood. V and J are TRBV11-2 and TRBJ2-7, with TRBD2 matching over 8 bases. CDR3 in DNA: TGTGCCAGCAGCCCTGACCCTGCGGGGGGCACCACCTACGAGCAGTACTTC. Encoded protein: CASSPDPAGGTTYEQYF.